Presented here are 4 T cell receptor beta chains from one specimen sequenced in a study of blood T cell repertoires in COVID-19. Profiling relied on immunoSEQ multiplex PCR, and the TCRdb table lists in-frame clones only, not all of them. The sample lists 250,000 to 350,000 clones; around four fifths were seen once. The sequenced sample consisted of peripheral blood. The receptors here all came from a woman between 50 and 59 years old with active or convalescent COVID-19.

The chain uses TRBV20-1 and TRBJ2-3; 9 bases are shared with TRBD2. This CDR3 spans 16 amino acids. Germline V gene sequence: CDR1 DFQATT, CDR2 SNEGSKA (reference sequence). Trimming cost V 3 bases and J 4 bases; bases outside gene matches: 11. The CDR3 bases are TGCAGTGCTAGTCAAACCCTGCGGGGGGGGGCAGATACGCAGTATTTT. Protein sequence: CSASQTLRGGADTQYF.

This clone has only one observation. The chain uses TRBV15 and TRBJ1-1, with D tentatively TRBD1 (5 bases). Trimming took 2 bases from V and 3 from J, leaving 10 bases between them. CDR3 length: 14 amino acids. Germline CDR1 and CDR2: LNHNV and YYDKDF (reference sequence). This CDR3 reads CATSRQGLDTEAFF. For the CDR3, the DNA is TGTGCCACCAGCAGACAGGGATTAGACACTGAAGCTTTCTTT.

The chain recombines TRBV4-2 with TRBJ1-5; 7 nucleotides line up with TRBD1. This CDR3 is 17 amino acids long. Germline V gives CDR1 LGHNA, CDR2 YNFKEQ. With V trimmed by 4 bases and J by 5 bases, 14 bases remained unmatched. CDR3 sequence reads: CASSPLLETGLHQPQHF. CDR3 nucleotide sequence: TGTGCCAGCAGCCCCCTGCTCGAGACAGGGCTCCATCAGCCCCAGCATTTT.

The chain uses TRBV10-2 and TRBJ1-2; the D gene is possibly TRBD1 (6 bases). CDR1 WSHSY and CDR2 SAAADI come from the germline V gene. Between the trimmed V and J ends, which lost 10 bases and 2 bases, there was a span of 14 bases. The CDR3 runs to 13 residues. CDR3 sequence: CATRATGNYGYTF. The CDR3 region has the DNA TGCGCCACACGGGCAACAGGGAACTATGGCTACACCTTC.